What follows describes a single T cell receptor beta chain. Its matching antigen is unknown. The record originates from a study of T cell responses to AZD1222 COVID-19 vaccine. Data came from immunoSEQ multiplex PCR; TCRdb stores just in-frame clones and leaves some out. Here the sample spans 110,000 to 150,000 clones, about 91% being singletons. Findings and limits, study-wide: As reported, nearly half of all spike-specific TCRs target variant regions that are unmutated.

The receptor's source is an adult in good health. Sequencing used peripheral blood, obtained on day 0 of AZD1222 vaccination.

The CDR3 spells CASSTTSGRANEQFF. The CDR3 DNA reads as TGTGCCAGCAGCACCACTAGCGGGAGGGCCAATGAGCAGTTCTTC. The rearrangement links TRBV7-9 to TRBJ2-1, with 13 nucleotides matching TRBD2. J was trimmed by 6 bases and V by 5 bases; bases with no gene match: 4. The germline gives CDR1 SEHNR, CDR2 FQNEAQ (reference sequence). The CDR3 has 15 residues.